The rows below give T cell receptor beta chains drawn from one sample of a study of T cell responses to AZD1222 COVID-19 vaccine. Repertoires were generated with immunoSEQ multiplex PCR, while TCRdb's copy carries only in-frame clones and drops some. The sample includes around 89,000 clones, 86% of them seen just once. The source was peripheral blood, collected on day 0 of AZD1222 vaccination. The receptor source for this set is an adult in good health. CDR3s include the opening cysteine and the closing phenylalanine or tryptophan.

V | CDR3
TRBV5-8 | CASSSRQGRETQYF
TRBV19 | CASTPGRNREQFF
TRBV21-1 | CASSSRTELTGELFF
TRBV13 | CASSLDRAPNEQYF
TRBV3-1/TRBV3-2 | CASSLQGRSEKLFF
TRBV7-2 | CASSLAHLGRNEKLFF
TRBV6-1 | CASSEGRGVNYGYTF
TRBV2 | CASGGLAVTLNEQFF
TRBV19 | CASSIGRTSFNEQFF
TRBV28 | CASSFEVPKGGYTF
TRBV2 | CASSEGRDSRLEQYF
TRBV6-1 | CASSEGAGSYNEQFF
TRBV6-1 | CAAKLAGEQNEQYF
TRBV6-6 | CASSRLRNSATNEKLFF
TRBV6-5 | CASRSPGLAYYEQYF
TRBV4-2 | CASSQETGREYGYTF
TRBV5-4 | CASTPGTDQETQYF
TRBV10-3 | CAIRGEANEKLFF
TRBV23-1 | CASSQDRGNYTF
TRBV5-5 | CASSSGLAGDTYEQYF
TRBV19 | CASSPGLRNSPLHF
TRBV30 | CAWSVPGLAGYNEQFF
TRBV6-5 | CASRRVSGNQPQHF
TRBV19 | CASTKGQYSYEQYF